This T cell receptor beta chain was captured in a study of Ad26.COV2.S vaccination and SARS-CoV-2 variants. Study in general: Trial arm assignment for the donor was COV1001 Ad26.COV2.S. Recipients of Ad26.COV2.S got it intramuscularly, once or twice 56 days apart.

Regarding treatment: 19 received Ad26.COV2.S at low or high dose, single or two shots; 5 received placebo; per-sample allocation not given. Sampling happened 63 days after the first vaccine or placebo injection. Turning to this clone: Its antigen is not known.

Generated by immunoSEQ multiplex PCR, the TCRdb table keeps only in-frame clones and is missing some. The sample shows about 680,000 clones, roughly 90% of them seen only once. Study-wide results and limits: Spike-specific CD8+ and CD4+ T cell responses reportedly showed substantial breadth after vaccination. Total T cell responses, in the TCR breadth and depth analyses, may have been underestimated.

This TCR was sampled from a person between 18 and 65 years old who received the Ad26.COV2.S COVID-19 vaccine or a placebo. The input for sequencing was peripheral blood, taken in a trial of Ad26.COV2.S vaccine versus placebo.

The CDR3 bases are TGTGCCTGGAGCCTAGGACTAGTGGGGACCTACAATGAGCAGTTCTTC. Its protein product is CAWSLGLVGTYNEQFF. The rearrangement joins TRBV30 to TRBJ2-1, with TRBD2 identical over 7 bases. The CDR3 extends over 16 amino acids. The V gene end was trimmed by 3 bases and the J gene end by 2 bases; junction bases not matched to a gene: 10. Germline-derived CDR1 and CDR2 are GTSNPN and SVGIG (reference sequence).